This TCR beta chain was captured in a study of blood T cell repertoires in COVID-19. Across the study: T cells, B-cell-depleted T cells, or PBMCs provided the cDNA or gDNA that served as material.

While infection was still active, Seattle patients were enrolled and then followed longitudinally. Only in-frame clones appear in the TCRdb table, and some are missing; sequencing was by immunoSEQ multiplex PCR. The table lists about 150,000 clones, 70% to 85% of them singletons. This CDR3 has 12 residues. The junction had 1 base not matched to a gene; V was cut back by 5 bases and J by 3 bases. Per germline, CDR1 MNHNY and CDR2 SVGAGI (reference sequence). The receptor was derived from a man at least 80 years old with COVID-19, enrolled during active disease. The sample was peripheral blood. The chain is built from TRBV6-6 and TRBJ2-7; TRBD1 matches at 7 bases. DNA for the CDR3: TGTGCCAGCAGTCGGGACAGCTACGAGCAGTACTTC. The encoded protein is CASSRDSYEQYF.